One and the same sample provided the 22 T cell receptor beta chains below, sequenced in a study of blood T cell repertoires in COVID-19 (dated by TCRdb to 2018 to 2021). Libraries came from the immunoSEQ multiplex PCR assay. Entries here come from immuneACCESS through TCRdb and include only in-frame sequences with V and J called. Some clones fail to appear in such tables; in the studies checked, an unresolved V gene covers under half of the shortfall, and the cause of the remainder is unknown. For this sample there are over 40,000 clones; approximately 92% appear just once. The top ten clones comprise around 12% of the sample. Sample: peripheral blood. These receptors were taken from a human donor in a cohort sampled during active COVID-19.

The rearrangement uses TRBV5-4 and TRBJ1-1, with no clear D. With 3 bases removed from V and 5 bases from J, the gap between germline ends came to 14 bases. CDR1 SGHNT and CDR2 YYREEE come from the germline V gene (reference sequence). The CDR3 sequence is 14 residues long. For the CDR3, the DNA is TGTGCCAGCAGCTCCCTAGACGTTAGGACTGAAGCTTTCTTT. Translating it yields CASSSLDVRTEAFF.

Here the CDR3 reads CANLPGDTAYEQYF. The DNA for the CDR3 is TGTGCCAACCTACCCGGGGACACCGCCTACGAGCAGTACTTC. The rearrangement joins TRBV5-8 to TRBJ2-7, with a weak D call TRBD1 (6 bases). The germline gives CDR1 SGHTS, CDR2 YDEGEE. This CDR3 has 14 amino acids. Deletions cut 9 bases from V and 2 bases from J, with 18 bases between.

V gene TRBV4-2 combines with J gene TRBJ2-3; 11 bases fit TRBD2. V lost 2 bases and J lost 0; bases outside the gene matches: 4. The germline V gene has CDR1 LGHNA and CDR2 YNFKEQ. CDR3 length equals 17 residues. CDR3 protein: CASSQTSGGPSTDTQYF. DNA of the CDR3: TGTGCCAGCAGCCAAACTAGCGGGGGACCTAGCACAGATACGCAGTATTTT.

The chain recombines TRBV15 with TRBJ2-7, with 8 bases matching TRBD1. From germline, CDR1 is LNHNV and CDR2 YYDKDF (reference sequence). The CDR3 consists of 15 residues. Trimming at V came to 2 bases and at J to 1 base, leaving 4 bases not matched to a gene. The CDR3 here is CATSRQGAGSYEQYF. The CDR3 nucleotides read TGTGCCACCAGCAGACAGGGGGCTGGTTCCTACGAGCAGTACTTC.

The rearrangement uses TRBV2 and TRBJ2-7; tentative D call: TRBD2 (5 bases). Germline V gene sequence: CDR1 SNHLY, CDR2 FYNNEI. This CDR3 spans 14 amino acids. V was clipped by 1 base and J by 3 bases, with 10 bases between them. CDR3 in amino acids: CASSEGRAGYEQYF. The DNA for the CDR3 is TGTGCCAGCAGTGAAGGGCGGGCCGGCTACGAGCAGTACTTC.

This rearrangement joins TRBV7-9 to TRBJ1-4; TRBD1 aligns across 8 bases. This CDR3 is built from 15 residues. The germline V gene encodes CDR1 SEHNR and CDR2 FQNEAQ (reference sequence). Trimming cost V 6 bases and J 2 bases; bases outside gene matches: 5. As DNA, the CDR3 is TGTGCCAGCAGTCGTCAGGGGGCCACTAATGAAAAACTGTTTTTT. Translation gives CASSRQGATNEKLFF.

The rearrangement joins TRBV3-1 (or the pseudogene TRBV3-2) to TRBJ2-7, with 7 bases lining up with TRBD2. Per the germline V gene, CDR1 is LGHDT and CDR2 is YNNKEL (reference sequence). The CDR3 consists of 15 residues. The V segment lost 4 bases and the J segment 0 bases; nucleotides outside the gene matches: 6. DNA for the CDR3: TGTGCCAGCAGCCTCAATTCGGGGGGCTCCTACGAGCAGTACTTC. Amino acid sequence: CASSLNSGGSYEQYF.

This rearrangement joins TRBV7-2 to TRBJ1-3; D gene uncertain. The V and J ends lost 4 bases and 3 bases respectively, with 13 bases between them. The germline CDR1 and CDR2 sequences are SGHTA and FQGNSA. The CDR3 has 15 amino acids. The CDR3, as DNA: TGTGCCAGCAGCTCTGCGCGGTCGGATGGAAACACCATATATTTT. It yields the protein CASSSARSDGNTIYF. Full variable domain (rest looked up from reference TRBV7-2 and TRBJ1-3): GAGVSQSPSNKVTEKGKDVELRCDPISGHTALYWYRQSLGQGLEFLIYFQGNSAPDKSGLPSDRFSAERTGGSVSTLTIQRTQQEDSAVYLCASSSARSDGNTIYFGEGSWLTVV.

V is TRBV2 and J is TRBJ2-1, with D tentatively TRBD2 (6 bases). Germline V gene data show CDR1 as SNHLY and CDR2 as FYNNEI. Trimming took off 7 bases at V and 3 bases at J, with 13 bases between the two ends. CDR3 length equals 14 residues. The CDR3 is CASTVETSYNEQFF. CDR3 sequence (DNA): TGTGCCAGCACGGTCGAGACTAGCTACAATGAGCAGTTCTTC.

The chain is built from TRBV7-2 and TRBJ2-1; TRBD2 matches at 13 bases. V shed 5 bases and J 10 bases; nucleotides not matched to a gene: 5. The CDR3 consists of 14 residues. Germline V gene sequence: CDR1 SGHTA, CDR2 FQGNSA. The CDR3 sequence is CASSPGLAGVEQFF. CDR3 sequence (DNA): TGTGCCAGCAGCCCAGGACTAGCGGGAGTGGAGCAGTTCTTC.

The chain's CDR3 is CASSLVPGSGSLQGELFF. As DNA, the CDR3 is TGTGCCAGCAGCTTAGTCCCCGGAAGCGGGTCTCTGCAGGGGGAGCTGTTTTTT. This chain links TRBV7-2 with TRBJ2-2, with D possibly TRBD2 on 6 matching bases. The CDR3 is made up of 18 amino acids. Germline V CDR1 and CDR2: SGHTA, FQGNSA. Trimming shortened V by 1 base and J by 8 bases, and 23 bases separated the two germline ends. The full variable domain, with the rest looked up from reference TRBV7-2 and TRBJ2-2, is GAGVSQSPSNKVTEKGKDVELRCDPISGHTALYWYRQSLGQGLEFLIYFQGNSAPDKSGLPSDRFSAERTGGSVSTLTIQRTQQEDSAVYLCASSLVPGSGSLQGELFFGEGSRLTVL.

This clone was counted only a few times. The genes are TRBV9 and TRBJ2-7; possible D gene TRBD1, 5 bases. Germline V gene data show CDR1 as SGDLS and CDR2 as YYNGEE. This CDR3 is built from 13 residues. V lost 4 bases and J lost 9, with 17 bases in between. The CDR3 protein is CASSMTEKAGQYF. Written as DNA, the CDR3 is TGTGCCAGCAGCATGACAGAGAAGGCCGGGCAGTACTTC.

The sample holds a few counts of this clone. The chain uses TRBV5-6 and TRBJ1-5; D gene unclear. V lost 3 bases, J lost 0 bases, and 10 bases lay in between. This CDR3 region has 15 residues. Germline CDR1 SGHDT, CDR2 YYEEEE. The CDR3 DNA is TGTGCCAGCAGCTCGATGACTTATAGCAATCAGCCCCAGCATTTT. It specifies CASSSMTYSNQPQHF.

The chain carries TRBV27 and TRBJ2-5, with D tentatively TRBD1 (6 bases). The length of the CDR3 is 15 residues. V lost 6 bases, J lost 2 bases, and 16 bases lay in between. Germline CDR1 reads MNHEY; CDR2 reads SMNVEV (reference sequence). The CDR3 sequence: CASRTGFRRQETQYF. As DNA, the CDR3 is TGTGCCAGCAGAACAGGGTTTAGGCGACAAGAGACCCAGTACTTC.

CDR3 nucleotides: TGCAGCGTTGTAGAAGATAGCTACGAGCAGTACTTC. This translates into CSVVEDSYEQYF. The chain links TRBV29-1 to TRBJ2-7, with D unclear. The CDR3 length is 12 residues. CDR1 and CDR2 from the germline V gene are SQVTM and ANQGSEA. V was shortened by 4 bases and J by 3 bases, with 10 bases between the two germline ends.

The chain couples TRBV7-9 to TRBJ2-3; D is ambiguous. Trimming took 3 bases from V and 1 from J, leaving 5 bases between them. Germline V gene sequence: CDR1 SEHNR, CDR2 FQNEAQ (reference sequence). This CDR3 has 13 residues. The DNA for the CDR3 is TGTGCCAGCAGCTTCACAGGCACAGATACGCAGTATTTT. Amino acid sequence: CASSFTGTDTQYF.

The chain carries TRBV9 and TRBJ2-2; TRBD2 matches 14 bases. The V segment lost 0 bases and the J segment 4 bases; nucleotides outside the gene matches: 2. The CDR3 runs to 17 residues. From germline, CDR1 is SGDLS and CDR2 YYNGEE. CDR3 amino acids: CASSVGLAGGVTGELFF. The CDR3 DNA follows: TGTGCCAGCAGCGTAGGACTAGCGGGAGGGGTCACCGGGGAGCTGTTTTTT.

For this clone: The conserved phenylalanine or tryptophan normally closing the CDR3 is absent here, so this likely arose from a read error. V and J are TRBV6-2 or TRBV6-3 and TRBJ1-1, with D unclear. Trimming took off 0 bases at V and 6 bases at J, with 5 bases between the two ends. From germline, CDR1 is MNHEY and CDR2 SVGEGT. This CDR3 is built from 12 residues. CDR3 in DNA: TGTGCCAGCAGTTACTCGCAGGCTGAAGCTTTCCTT. This gives the protein CASSYSQAEAFL.

The genes are TRBV5-1 and TRBJ1-6; possibly TRBD1 for D (5 bases). The germline V gene has CDR1 SGHRS and CDR2 YFSETQ. This CDR3 comprises 17 residues. Trimming took 0 bases from V and 0 from J, leaving 10 bases between them. Here the CDR3 reads CASSLAGMNSYNSPLHF. The CDR3 DNA reads TGCGCCAGCAGCTTGGCAGGGATGAACTCCTATAATTCACCCCTCCACTTT.

Details on this clone: The same CDR3 is also encoded by other DNA sequences in this sample. Here the CDR3 reads CATAEGQTRYNSPLHF. The DNA for the CDR3 is TGTGCCACCGCCGAAGGACAGACAAGATATAATTCACCCCTCCACTTT. The chain is built from TRBV6-6 and TRBJ1-6; TRBD1 is a possible D gene (6 bases). V shed 10 bases and J shed 4 bases, with 20 bases lying between them. The germline V gene has CDR1 MNHNY and CDR2 SVGAGI (reference sequence). The CDR3 totals 16 residues.

This chain connects TRBV7-7 to TRBJ2-1; unclear D gene. This CDR3 has 13 amino acids. V was trimmed by 1 base and J by 5 bases, leaving 6 bases between them. Germline V gene lookup returns CDR1 SSHAT and CDR2 FNYEAQ (reference sequence). CDR3 DNA: TGTGCCAGCAGCTTAGGGCTCAACAATGAGCAGTTCTTC. Amino acid sequence: CASSLGLNNEQFF.

The chain joins TRBV5-1 to TRBJ2-3; a weak D match, TRBD2 (7 bases). The V gene lost 6 bases and the J gene lost 4 bases, with 15 bases spanning the gap. The CDR3 spans 14 residues. Germline CDR1 and CDR2: SGHRS and YFSETQ. In DNA, the CDR3 is TGCGCCAGCACCCAGGGGAGGGTCGCAGATACGCAGTATTTT. It yields the protein CASTQGRVADTQYF.